These 24 T cell receptor beta chains originate from one sample sequenced in a study of CD8+ T cells in alopecia areata. Sequencing relied on a cDNA template that was reverse transcribed from extracted RNA. Here immunoSEQ multiplex PCR was the method, and the copy in TCRdb shows in-frame clones only, minus some. Of 170,000 or so clones listed, 50% to 70% are singletons. The sample consisted of CD4+ T cells sorted from blood, taken at week 0. Source of these receptors: a human donor with alopecia areata.

This rearrangement joins TRBV28 to TRBJ2-3, with a tentative D call TRBD1 (6 bases). Deletions cut 6 bases from V and 5 bases from J, with 21 bases between. This CDR3 is built from 16 residues. CDR1 and CDR2 (germline): MDHEN, SYDVKM. The CDR3 region is CASRTGGSPLGDTQYF. The DNA for the CDR3 is TGTGCCAGCAGGACTGGGGGCAGTCCTTTGGGAGATACGCAGTATTTT.

The table lists this clone with a few counts. The V call is TRBV29-1, the J call TRBJ2-5, with D maybe TRBD1 (6 bases). The V end lost 7 bases, the J end lost 2 bases, and 14 bases lay between the germline ends. The CDR3 totals 13 residues. Germline CDR1 and CDR2: SQVTM and ANQGSEA. CDR3: CSATGDGQETQYF. The CDR3 DNA is TGCAGCGCGACAGGAGATGGTCAAGAGACCCAGTACTTC.

The DNA of the CDR3 is TGTGCCAGCAGCTTAGGGAATAAGGTGGGGGCCCTCTATGGCTACACCTTC. Encoded protein: CASSLGNKVGALYGYTF. This chain links TRBV11-2 with TRBJ1-2; weak D call: TRBD1 (6 bases). CDR3 length: 17 amino acids. Trimming shortened V by 1 base and J by 4 bases, and 19 bases separated the two germline ends. CDR1 is SGHAT, CDR2 FQNNGV, per germline.

V gene TRBV4-1 combines with J gene TRBJ2-4, with D maybe TRBD1 (6 bases). With 1 base removed from V and 11 bases from J, the gap between germline ends came to 6 bases. The CDR3 loop spans 11 amino acids. CDR1 and CDR2 from the germline V gene are MGHRA and YSYEKL. The CDR3, as DNA: TGCGCCAGCAGCCAAGCAGGGGTTCAGTACTTC. Its protein product is CASSQAGVQYF.

The table lists this clone with a count of one. The chain links TRBV29-1 to TRBJ2-7; TRBD1 aligns across 9 bases. V shed 6 bases, J shed 6 bases, and the junction held 6 bases outside the gene matches. The CDR3 is 12 amino acids. CDR1 and CDR2 from the germline V gene are SQVTM and ANQGSEA. The CDR3 nucleotides are TGCAGCGTGGGGACAGGGTACCCCGAGCAGTACTTC. Translation: CSVGTGYPEQYF.

This clone was counted between two and nine times. The J gene is TRBJ1-1, the V gene TRBV27, with 9 bases matching TRBD1. Germline trimming cut 5 bases from V and 0 bases from J; bases unmatched to any gene: 10. Per the germline V gene, CDR1 is MNHEY and CDR2 is SMNVEV (reference sequence). The CDR3 is 17 residues long. CDR3 nucleotides: TGTGCCAGCAGTCGTCGGACAGGGGCGGGGGTGAACACTGAAGCTTTCTTT. It encodes CASSRRTGAGVNTEAFF.

This chain connects TRBV5-6 to TRBJ2-2; D gene uncertain. The ends were cut back, 3 bases at V and 3 bases at J, with 6 bases in the middle. Germline loops: CDR1 SGHDT, CDR2 YYEEEE. The length of the CDR3 is 13 residues. The CDR3 nucleotides read TGTGCCAGCAGCTCGGACCACACCGGGGAGCTGTTTTTT. Amino acid sequence: CASSSDHTGELFF.

The sample holds a few counts of this clone. V usage is TRBV5-1 and J usage is TRBJ2-1; no firm D call. This CDR3 spans 11 amino acids. Trimming stripped 4 bases from V and 8 bases from J, with 7 bases between. Germline assignment: CDR1 SGHRS and CDR2 YFSETQ. CDR3 in amino acids: CASSQADEQFF. The CDR3 DNA is TGCGCCAGCAGCCAGGCGGATGAGCAGTTCTTC.

The chain uses TRBV18 and TRBJ2-5, with 8 positions matching TRBD2. CDR1 KGHSH and CDR2 LQKENI come from the germline V gene. The length of the CDR3 is 15 residues. Trimming removed 3 bases from V and 5 bases from J; junction bases left unmatched: 8. The CDR3 bases are TGTGCCAGCTCACCTCGGAGCGGGGGTACGGAGACCCAGTACTTC. It yields the protein CASSPRSGGTETQYF.

V is TRBV19 and J is TRBJ1-1; the match to TRBD1 covers 11 bases. Trimming removed 3 bases from V and 3 bases from J; junction bases left unmatched: 3. The germline gives CDR1 LNHDA, CDR2 SQIVND (reference sequence). There are 15 residues in the CDR3. CDR3 DNA: TGTGCCAGTAGTATCGGGACAGGGGGGGACACTGAAGCTTTCTTT. Amino acids: CASSIGTGGDTEAFF.

The rearrangement uses TRBV7-6 and TRBJ2-3; D is tentatively TRBD1 or TRBD2 (5 bases each). CDR3 length: 16 residues. The germline gives CDR1 SGHVS, CDR2 FNYEAQ. Between the trimmed V and J ends, which lost 4 bases and 2 bases, there was a span of 16 bases. In nucleotides, the CDR3 is TGTGCCAGCAGCTCTAAGTCCGGGACCGACACAGATACGCAGTATTTT. As protein: CASSSKSGTDTDTQYF. Variable domain in full (rest from reference TRBV7-6 and TRBJ2-3): GAGVSQSPRYKVTKRGQDVALRCDPISGHVSLYWYRQALGQGPEFLTYFNYEAQQDKSGLPNDRFSAERPEGSISTLTIQRTEQRDSAMYRCASSSKSGTDTDTQYFGPGTRLTVL.

Details on this clone: Germline and junction disagree at one end, which may indicate a read error. The J gene is TRBJ1-6, the V gene TRBV12-5; D gene ambiguous. Germline V gene data show CDR1 as LGHNT and CDR2 as FRNRAP. The CDR3 is 11 residues long. CDR3 residues: CASGLDTVREF. The DNA for the CDR3 is TGTGCTAGTGGTTTGGATACAGTGAGAGAATTT.

The chain has TRBV29-1 and TRBJ2-3, with 9 bases aligning to TRBD2. The CDR3 spans 13 residues. Germline-derived CDR1 and CDR2 are SQVTM and ANQGSEA. Trimming took 7 bases from V and 2 from J; bases not matched to a gene: 4. The CDR3 loop reads CSGSGGPTDTQYF. CDR3 bases: TGCAGCGGTAGCGGGGGCCCCACAGATACGCAGTATTTT.

The rearrangement links TRBV15 to TRBJ1-4; D possibly corresponds to TRBD1 (5 bases). CDR1 is LNHNV, CDR2 YYDKDF, per germline (reference sequence). Trimming took off 0 bases at V and 8 bases at J, with 13 bases between the two ends. The CDR3 loop spans 15 amino acids. CDR3 region: CATSRDRGTGEKLFF. Written as DNA, the CDR3 is TGTGCCACCAGCAGAGATCGGGGGACTGGGGAAAAACTGTTTTTT.

The chain couples TRBV29-1 to TRBJ2-7, with D perhaps TRBD1 (5 bases). With 7 bases removed from V and 3 bases from J, the gap between germline ends came to 16 bases. The CDR3 loop spans 13 amino acids. Germline V gene lookup returns CDR1 SQVTM and CDR2 ANQGSEA. The CDR3 reads CSAQPPGRYEQYF. CDR3 bases: TGCAGCGCCCAACCCCCAGGGCGCTACGAGCAGTACTTC.

V is TRBV15 and J is TRBJ2-5; D is unresolved. The CDR3 is 12 residues long. Trimming cost V 1 base and J 5 bases, with 5 bases left between them. CDR1 is LNHNV, CDR2 YYDKDF, per germline (reference sequence). As DNA, the CDR3 is TGTGCCACCAGCAGAGGGTGGGAGACCCAGTACTTC. This codes for CATSRGWETQYF.

This sequence joins TRBV6-5 and TRBJ1-5; D possibly corresponds to TRBD1 (5 bases). Germline V gene sequence: CDR1 MNHEY, CDR2 SVGAGI. The CDR3 sequence is 13 residues long. With 6 bases removed from V and 8 bases from J, the gap between germline ends came to 14 bases. The DNA for the CDR3 is TGTGCCAGCAGCCCCGGGGGAGGTGAGCCCCAGCATTTT. Its protein is CASSPGGGEPQHF.

This clone was observed a few times. V and J are TRBV28 and TRBJ1-5; no clear D. Germline V lookup: CDR1 MDHEN, CDR2 SYDVKM. The CDR3 length is 13 residues. The V end was cut by 4 bases, the J end by 1 base, with 5 bases between. In DNA, the CDR3 is TGTGCCAGCAGTTCTTTAAGCAATCAGCCCCAGCATTTT. Translated, it gives CASSSLSNQPQHF.

The chain employs TRBV6-5 and TRBJ1-2; TRBD1 agrees at 8 bases. Germline V gives CDR1 MNHEY, CDR2 SVGAGI. Germline trimming cut 10 bases from V and 8 bases from J; bases unmatched to any gene: 12. This CDR3 comprises 13 residues. The CDR3 DNA reads TGTGCCACCCACCTGCTTGGGACAGGAGGCTACACCTTC. The encoded protein is CATHLLGTGGYTF.

This clone was counted only a few times. The chain is built from TRBV30 and TRBJ2-7; TRBD1 might be the D (6 bases). Germline values: CDR1 GTSNPN, CDR2 SVGIG (reference sequence). This CDR3 contains 15 residues. V was clipped by 2 bases and J by 2 bases, with 16 bases between them. CDR3 residues: CAWSPTGANTYEQYF. The CDR3 DNA reads TGTGCCTGGAGTCCGACAGGTGCCAACACCTACGAGCAGTACTTC.

The rearrangement links TRBV5-1 to TRBJ1-2; a weak D match, TRBD1 (5 bases). This CDR3 has 14 amino acids. Germline CDR1 SGHRS, CDR2 YFSETQ. V shed 3 bases and J shed 4 bases, with 13 bases lying between them. CDR3 DNA: TGCGCCAGCAGCTCTGACCCGACAGTCTATGGCTACACCTTC. Protein product: CASSSDPTVYGYTF.

The V call is TRBV29-1, the J call TRBJ2-7; 11 nucleotides line up with TRBD1. This CDR3 has 15 amino acids. Germline-derived CDR1 and CDR2 are SQVTM and ANQGSEA. V lost 6 bases and J lost 3; bases outside the gene matches: 10. CDR3 bases: TGCAGCGTGGATAGTCGGGACAGGGGGATCTACGAGCAGTACTTC. This codes for CSVDSRDRGIYEQYF.

This clone was counted between two and nine times. For the CDR3, the DNA is TGTGCCAGCAGTGAAGCGCCAGGGGCTAGCGGGCCCTACGAGCAGTACTTC. This encodes CASSEAPGASGPYEQYF. This sequence joins TRBV2 and TRBJ2-7, with 8 nucleotides matching TRBD2. The germline gives CDR1 SNHLY, CDR2 FYNNEI. The trim removed 0 bases at V and 2 bases at J, leaving 9 bases unmatched. The CDR3 contains 17 residues.

The chain recombines TRBV4-1 with TRBJ2-5; D tentatively reads TRBD1 or TRBD2 (5 bases each). This CDR3 comprises 15 residues. Germline CDR1 MGHRA, CDR2 YSYEKL. V was pared by 0 bases and J by 2 bases, with 10 bases between. The CDR3 nucleotides read TGCGCCAGCAGCCAAGATTCGAGGGGACAAGAGACCCAGTACTTC. Its protein is CASSQDSRGQETQYF.